Following are 26 T cell receptor beta chains from one sample sequenced in a study of blood T cell repertoires in COVID-19. Sequenced by immunoSEQ multiplex PCR; TCRdb stores in-frame clones only, minus some. The repertoire holds approximately 40,000 clones, with 85% to 90% as singletons. Material: peripheral blood. All receptors come from a man aged 40-49 years with COVID-19, enrolled during active disease.

In this sample, this clone turned up once. The chain recombines TRBV7-2 with TRBJ1-6, with 9 bases lining up with TRBD1. Germline lookup yields CDR1 SGHTA and CDR2 FQGNSA. This CDR3 contains 15 residues. With 3 bases clipped from V and 7 bases from J, the junction kept 4 bases outside the gene matches. Here the CDR3 DNA reads TGTGCCAGCAGCTTGGGGACAGGGATGAATTCACCCCTCCACTTT. It specifies CASSLGTGMNSPLHF.

V usage is TRBV2 and J usage is TRBJ2-1; a weak D match, TRBD2 (5 bases). Germline loops: CDR1 SNHLY, CDR2 FYNNEI. The CDR3 totals 19 residues. V was cut by 7 bases and J by 1 base, with 26 bases left in between. CDR3 DNA sequence: TGTGCCAGCACCCCCGGGGATCTACTAGGGATAACATCCTACAATGAGCAGTTCTTC. Translated: CASTPGDLLGITSYNEQFF.

This chain links TRBV7-6 with TRBJ2-1, with a possible D match to TRBD2 (6 bases). Trimming left V 2 bases short and J 2 bases short, with 13 bases between. Germline-derived CDR1 and CDR2 are SGHVS and FNYEAQ. The CDR3 is 16 amino acids. The CDR3 region is CASSLRGGATYNEQFF. The CDR3 DNA sequence: TGTGCCAGCAGCTTACGCGGCGGGGCCACCTACAATGAGCAGTTCTTC.

The chain combines TRBV19 with TRBJ1-5; D is unclear. There are 16 residues in the CDR3. CDR1 is LNHDA, CDR2 SQIVND, per germline (reference sequence). With 3 bases removed from V and 5 bases from J, the gap between germline ends came to 17 bases. CDR3 amino acids: CASSIPGRRRDQPQHF. DNA for the CDR3: TGTGCCAGTAGTATCCCCGGGAGACGGAGGGATCAGCCCCAGCATTTT.

V is TRBV5-1 and J is TRBJ2-3; D possibly corresponds to TRBD1 (6 bases). The CDR3 has 14 amino acids. V lost 3 bases and J 4 bases, leaving 12 bases between the germline ends. Germline CDR1 and CDR2: SGHRS and YFSETQ. The CDR3 region has the DNA TGCGCCAGCAGCTGGGGGAAGGGGGCAGATACGCAGTATTTT. The encoded protein is CASSWGKGADTQYF.

The rearrangement links TRBV5-5 to TRBJ2-3, with TRBD2 matching 7 bases. This CDR3 has 15 residues. Germline lookup yields CDR1 SGHKS and CDR2 YYEKEE (reference sequence). V trimming: 4 bases; J trimming: 4 bases; junction bases outside the gene matches: 9. This chain's CDR3 is CASSRGPGGADTQYF. CDR3 nucleotide sequence: TGTGCCAGCAGCCGGGGACCGGGAGGCGCAGATACGCAGTATTTT.

This chain connects TRBV30 to TRBJ2-1, with TRBD2 matching 11 bases. V lost 1 base to trimming and J lost 6 bases; unmatched junction nucleotides: 2. CDR1 is GTSNPN, CDR2 SVGIG, per germline (reference sequence). The CDR3 runs 14 residues. The CDR3 nucleotides are TGTGCCTGGAGTGGACTAGCGGGACTCAATGAGCAGTTCTTC. It encodes CAWSGLAGLNEQFF.

The chain links TRBV9 to TRBJ1-2; TRBD1 might be the D (6 bases). V lost 2 bases, J lost 8 bases, and 13 bases lay in between. The CDR3 is 13 residues long. In germline, CDR1 is SGDLS, CDR2 YYNGEE. The CDR3 loop reads CASSVTGKHGYTF. CDR3 DNA: TGTGCCAGCAGCGTTACAGGGAAGCACGGCTACACCTTC.

The CDR3, as DNA: TGTGCCAGCAGCTCTGACGACTTAACCTACGAGCAGTACTTC. Translated, it gives CASSSDDLTYEQYF. The chain links TRBV9 to TRBJ2-7; D is uncertain. This CDR3 is built from 14 residues. The V gene lost 4 bases and the J gene lost 2 bases, with 13 bases spanning the gap. CDR1 and CDR2 (germline): SGDLS, YYNGEE.

V and J are TRBV2 and TRBJ1-6; the D gene is possibly TRBD1 (5 bases). The germline gives CDR1 SNHLY, CDR2 FYNNEI. The CDR3 has 14 residues. Deletions cut 3 bases from V and 4 bases from J, with 7 bases between. CDR3 in DNA: TGTGCCAGCAGTGACGGGGGTTATAATTCACCCCTCCACTTT. Translation: CASSDGGYNSPLHF.

This clone has just a few counts. J is TRBJ1-6 and V is TRBV5-4, with TRBD1 matching over 11 bases. This CDR3 is 14 amino acids long. In germline, CDR1 is SGHNT, CDR2 YYREEE (reference sequence). The V gene end was trimmed by 4 bases and the J gene end by 9 bases; junction bases not matched to a gene: 3. The CDR3 reads CASSRGQGGSPLHF. CDR3 sequence (DNA): TGTGCCAGCAGCCGGGGACAGGGGGGTTCACCCCTCCACTTT. Filled out from reference TRBV5-4 and TRBJ1-6, the complete variable domain reads ETGVTQSPTHLIKTRGQQVTLRCSSQSGHNTVSWYQQALGQGPQFIFQYYREEENGRGNFPPRFSGLQFPNYSSELNVNALELDDSALYLCASSRGQGGSPLHFGNGTRLTVT.

The chain recombines TRBV18 with TRBJ1-4; D is perhaps TRBD1 (5 bases). The CDR3 runs to 16 residues. V dropped 2 bases and J dropped 8 bases, with 18 bases sitting between them. Germline-derived CDR1 and CDR2 are KGHSH and LQKENI. CDR3 loop: CASSPLGRGKDEKLFF. In nucleotides, the CDR3 is TGTGCCAGCTCACCATTGGGAAGGGGAAAGGACGAAAAACTGTTTTTT.

CDR3 sequence: CASSYSGQGSYEQYF. The CDR3 nucleotides are TGTGCCAGCAGTTACTCGGGACAGGGCTCCTACGAGCAGTACTTC. The chain combines TRBV6-5 with TRBJ2-7, with TRBD1 matching over 9 bases. The V and J ends lost 0 bases and 0 bases, in that order; junction bases with no gene match: 0. The germline V gene has CDR1 MNHEY and CDR2 SVGAGI. The CDR3 consists of 15 residues.

The V gene is TRBV2, the J gene TRBJ1-2, with 7 bases lining up with TRBD1. This CDR3 contains 13 residues. Germline CDR1 reads SNHLY; CDR2 reads FYNNEI. With 6 bases clipped from V and 3 bases from J, the junction kept 4 bases outside the gene matches. The CDR3 nucleotides are TGTGCCAGCAGGGACAGGCTAGACTATGGCTACACCTTC. It encodes CASRDRLDYGYTF.

The genes are TRBV5-1 and TRBJ1-6; possible D gene TRBD1, 5 bases. This CDR3 contains 15 residues. Trimming removed 0 bases from V and 8 bases from J, with 12 bases in between. Per germline, CDR1 SGHRS and CDR2 YFSETQ. The CDR3 reads CASSLEGFTDSPLHF. The DNA for the CDR3 is TGCGCCAGCAGCTTGGAGGGGTTTACGGATTCACCCCTCCACTTT.

The chain combines TRBV7-8 with TRBJ1-2, with 10 nucleotides matching TRBD1. The germline CDR1 and CDR2 sequences are SGHVS and FQNEAQ. The CDR3 extends over 15 amino acids. Losses at the gene ends were 5 bases for V and 3 bases for J; bases not matched to a gene: 6. In DNA form, the CDR3 reads TGTGCCAGCAGCCCTAGGGACAGGGGTGACTATGGCTACACCTTC. It encodes CASSPRDRGDYGYTF.

This chain uses TRBV4-2 with TRBJ2-1, with 8 bases lining up with TRBD2. V was pared by 0 bases and J by 5 bases, with 6 bases of the junction left unmatched. This CDR3 has 16 residues. Germline-derived CDR1 and CDR2 are LGHNA and YNFKEQ. The CDR3 protein is CASSQDSGGANNEQFF. CDR3 bases: TGTGCCAGCAGCCAAGACTCGGGGGGGGCCAACAATGAGCAGTTCTTC.

The CDR3 DNA sequence: TGTGCCAGCAGCCGGGGAGGGCCAGATACGCAGTATTTT. This translates into CASSRGGPDTQYF. The chain links TRBV6-5 to TRBJ2-3; 7 bases fit TRBD2. J lost 4 bases, V lost 6 bases, and 4 bases had no gene match. The germline V gene has CDR1 MNHEY and CDR2 SVGAGI. The CDR3 extends over 13 amino acids.

The count of this clone is one. This chain uses TRBV11-3 with TRBJ2-7, with TRBD1 matching over 7 bases. This CDR3 is built from 15 residues. Germline loops: CDR1 SGHNT, CDR2 YENEEA. V was pared by 5 bases and J by 6 bases, with 13 bases of the junction left unmatched. CDR3 bases: TGTGCCAGCAGCCCTCTCCGACAGGGCCCAGCCGAGCAGTACTTC. It encodes CASSPLRQGPAEQYF.

This clone has just one count. V is TRBV7-9 and J is TRBJ1-1; perhaps TRBD1 as D (5 bases). The CDR3 extends over 13 amino acids. The germline V gene encodes CDR1 SEHNR and CDR2 FQNEAQ (reference sequence). V lost 3 bases to trimming and J lost 4 bases, with 9 bases between them. The CDR3 nucleotides are TGTGCCAGCAGCTTTGGGGGAGGCACTGAAGCTTTCTTT. It translates to CASSFGGGTEAFF.

This rearrangement joins TRBV20-1 to TRBJ2-1; 9 bases fit TRBD2. CDR3 length equals 16 residues. Germline V lookup: CDR1 DFQATT, CDR2 SNEGSKA (reference sequence). The V segment lost 3 bases and the J segment 3 bases; nucleotides outside the gene matches: 9. The CDR3 bases are TGCAGTGCTAGTAAAGGACTAGCGACTGACTACAATGAGCAGTTCTTC. It translates to CSASKGLATDYNEQFF.

The chain has TRBV2 and TRBJ2-2; D remains unclear. The CDR3 consists of 15 residues. Trimming took off 1 base at V and 4 bases at J, with 10 bases between the two ends. In germline, CDR1 is SNHLY, CDR2 FYNNEI. The CDR3 region has the DNA TGTGCCAGCAGTGAAGGTGTCAGAGGCACCGGGGAGCTGTTTTTT. Translated, it gives CASSEGVRGTGELFF.

The chain carries TRBV6-5 and TRBJ2-2; 10 bases fit TRBD1. V shed 2 bases, J shed 4 bases, and the junction held 4 bases outside the gene matches. The germline V gene encodes CDR1 MNHEY and CDR2 SVGAGI. The CDR3 has 16 amino acids. The CDR3 reads CASSYLGQGTTGELFF. The CDR3 DNA follows: TGTGCCAGCAGTTACCTGGGACAGGGGACCACCGGGGAGCTGTTTTTT.

The chain has TRBV5-6 and TRBJ1-3; 10 bases agree with TRBD1. This CDR3 contains 19 residues. CDR1 SGHDT and CDR2 YYEEEE come from the germline V gene. J gave up 3 bases and V 2 bases, and 14 bases lay outside the gene matches. CDR3 sequence (DNA): TGTGCCAGCAGCTTTCTCCGGTTGGGACAGGGGTTAGTTGGAAACACCATATATTTT. Its protein is CASSFLRLGQGLVGNTIYF.

The chain has TRBV7-3 and TRBJ1-6; 9 bases are a match to TRBD1. Germline CDR1 is SGHTA and CDR2 is FQGTGA. The V segment lost 2 bases and the J segment 6 bases; nucleotides outside the gene matches: 2. This CDR3 has 15 amino acids. Written as DNA, the CDR3 is TGTGCCAGCAGCTTAGGGACAGGGATTAATTCACCCCTCCACTTT. Protein: CASSLGTGINSPLHF.

The chain employs TRBV11-3 and TRBJ2-5; tentative D call: TRBD2 (7 bases). The CDR3 extends over 16 amino acids. Trimming left V 4 bases short and J 7 bases short, with 22 bases between. Germline lookup yields CDR1 SGHNT and CDR2 YENEEA. CDR3: CASSSPGGRPMWTQYF. DNA for the CDR3: TGTGCCAGCAGCTCTCCCGGGGGGCGACCGATGTGGACCCAGTACTTC.